The 27 T cell receptor beta chains given below trace back to one sample, sequenced in a study of response to subunit inactivated influenza vaccine. MiXCR was run by TCRdb on the RT-PCR reads, yielding one entry per CDR3 protein. The table shows 710,000 or so distinct CDR3 sequences, with about 15% occurring only once. This material consisted of PBMCs from blood, taken about 11 days after vaccination. All receptors come from a man in his fifties or sixties who received an inactivated influenza vaccine.

V and J are TRBV29-1 and TRBJ2-3; D may correspond to TRBD1 or TRBD2 (5 bases each). Trimming removed 7 bases at V and 1 base at J, with 15 bases between. Germline loops: CDR1 SQVTM, CDR2 ANQGSEA. The CDR3 is 14 amino acids. CDR3 nucleotides: TGCAGCGACTCCGGGACCGTCGGCACAGATACGCAGTATTTT. Translated: CSDSGTVGTDTQYF.

The chain links TRBV4-1 to TRBJ1-3, with D perhaps TRBD1 (5 bases). V was shortened by 5 bases and J by 4 bases, with 21 bases between the two germline ends. Germline assignment: CDR1 MGHRA and CDR2 YSYEKL. This CDR3 has 17 amino acids. The DNA for the CDR3 is TGCGCCAGCAGCGACCCCCGGACCGGGACGCCAGGAAACACCATATATTTT. This sequence encodes CASSDPRTGTPGNTIYF.

This chain links TRBV5-1 with TRBJ2-3, with 10 bases identical to TRBD1. The germline V gene has CDR1 SGHRS and CDR2 YFSETQ. The V segment lost 4 bases and the J segment 0 bases; nucleotides outside the gene matches: 14. This CDR3 contains 19 residues. Written as DNA, the CDR3 is TGCGCCAGCAGCAAGGACAGGGGGAGAGGCGGACTTAGCACAGATACGCAGTATTTT. The encoded protein is CASSKDRGRGGLSTDTQYF.

This chain uses TRBV20-1 with TRBJ2-1; D call uncertain. This CDR3 is built from 11 residues. The V gene lost 2 bases and the J gene lost 10 bases, with 9 bases spanning the gap. CDR1 and CDR2 from the germline V gene are DFQATT and SNEGSKA (reference sequence). The CDR3 DNA follows: TGCAGTGCTAGACAGCTCGGGGAGCAGTTCTTC. Translated, it gives CSARQLGEQFF.

The rearrangement uses TRBV29-1 and TRBJ2-7; 7 nucleotides match TRBD2. V shed 2 bases, J shed 1 base, and the junction held 8 bases outside the gene matches. Germline CDR1 and CDR2: SQVTM and ANQGSEA. The CDR3 has 15 residues. CDR3: CSVELRSSGSYEQYF. In DNA form, the CDR3 reads TGCAGCGTTGAACTCCGGTCTAGCGGTTCCTACGAGCAGTACTTC.

This clonotype has a count of ten or more. The chain has TRBV11-2 and TRBJ2-5, with 9 bases aligning to TRBD2. The trim removed 5 bases at V and 0 bases at J, leaving 7 bases unmatched. CDR3 size: 16 residues. Germline V gene sequence: CDR1 SGHAT, CDR2 FQNNGV. CDR3 sequence reads: CASSPRTSVYQETQYF. As DNA, the CDR3 is TGTGCCAGCAGCCCCCGGACTAGCGTGTACCAAGAGACCCAGTACTTC.

The chain joins TRBV5-1 to TRBJ2-1; TRBD1 matches at 7 bases. V dropped 4 bases and J dropped 3; count of bases not matched to a gene: 10. Germline V lookup: CDR1 SGHRS, CDR2 YFSETQ. This CDR3 has 16 amino acids. Here the CDR3 reads CASSDPTGNNYNEQFF. The CDR3 nucleotides read TGCGCCAGCAGCGACCCGACAGGGAATAACTACAATGAGCAGTTCTTC.

This clonotype was counted a few times. The CDR3 DNA follows: TGCAGTGCTAGAGATCCTCAGCGGGGTGCAAACAATGAGCAGTTCTTC. It codes for CSARDPQRGANNEQFF. This sequence joins TRBV20-1 and TRBJ2-1, with 7 bases matching TRBD2. The V segment lost 0 bases and the J segment 5 bases; nucleotides outside the gene matches: 10. Germline loops: CDR1 DFQATT, CDR2 SNEGSKA (reference sequence). This CDR3 has 16 amino acids.

This rearrangement joins TRBV7-2 to TRBJ2-1; 11 bases are shared with TRBD2. CDR3 length: 14 amino acids. J lost 9 bases, V lost 2 bases, and 3 bases had no gene match. Per germline, CDR1 SGHTA and CDR2 FQGNSA. The CDR3 bases are TGTGCCAGCAGCTTATTCCTAGCGGGGGGTGAGCAGTTCTTC. It translates to CASSLFLAGGEQFF.

This clonotype appeared a few times. This chain uses TRBV15 with TRBJ1-4; D remains unclear. The V end lost 6 bases, the J end lost 8 bases, and 13 bases lay between the germline ends. The CDR3 consists of 13 residues. The V gene's germline CDR1 is LNHNV and CDR2 YYDKDF (reference sequence). The DNA for the CDR3 is TGTGCCACCAGAACTGGCGTGAGAGAAAAACTGTTTTTT. Translation: CATRTGVREKLFF.

This clonotype was detected only a few times. The chain employs TRBV6-6 and TRBJ1-2; D is unclear. The V gene's germline CDR1 is MNHNY and CDR2 SVGAGI (reference sequence). Trimming took off 4 bases at V and 2 bases at J, with 8 bases between the two ends. CDR3 length equals 13 residues. The CDR3 is CASSWPGNYGYTF. The CDR3 DNA sequence: TGTGCCAGCAGTTGGCCCGGGAACTATGGCTACACCTTC.

The chain links TRBV20-1 to TRBJ1-1; D is uncertain. CDR1 and CDR2 (germline): DFQATT, SNEGSKA (reference sequence). The length of the CDR3 is 13 residues. Trimming shortened V by 1 base and J by 5 bases, and 11 bases separated the two germline ends. CDR3 bases: TGCAGTGCTAGAGGTATCCGGATTACTGAAGCTTTCTTT. This translates into CSARGIRITEAFF.

The chain combines TRBV7-9 with TRBJ1-2, with D perhaps TRBD1 (5 bases). The CDR3 is 12 residues long. Germline CDR1 and CDR2: SEHNR and FQNEAQ (reference sequence). V lost 4 bases to trimming and J lost 7 bases, with 10 bases between them. The CDR3 spells CASSYRRGGYTF. CDR3 DNA: TGTGCCAGCAGCTATCGAAGGGGTGGCTACACCTTC.

This chain connects TRBV7-8 to TRBJ1-5; no reliable D call. Germline CDR1 is SGHVS and CDR2 is FQNEAQ. This CDR3 contains 15 residues. V was pared by 3 bases and J by 2 bases, with 11 bases between. The CDR3 DNA reads as TGTGCCAGCAGCTTCGGGCTTTATGGCAATCAGCCCCAGCATTTT. Translating it yields CASSFGLYGNQPQHF.

The V gene is TRBV20-1, the J gene TRBJ2-1, with TRBD1 matching 8 bases. The DNA matches TRBJ2-7 better at its end, which makes the J call doubtful. Looked up from germline, CDR1 is DFQATT and CDR2 is SNEGSKA (reference sequence). CDR3 length: 17 amino acids. The CDR3 coding sequence is TGCAGTGCTAGAGATTCGACAGGGGCTAGCTCCTACAATGAGCAGTACTTC. Protein sequence: CSARDSTGASSYNEQYF.

This clonotype appeared many times. This chain links TRBV6-2 or TRBV6-3 with TRBJ1-2; 7 nucleotides line up with TRBD1. From germline, CDR1 is MNHEY and CDR2 SVGEGT. This CDR3 is 15 amino acids long. The V gene end was trimmed by 0 bases and the J gene end by 6 bases; junction bases not matched to a gene: 7. In DNA form, the CDR3 reads TGTGCCAGCAGTTACTCCGGCCCGACAGGGAATGGCTACACCTTC. Protein: CASSYSGPTGNGYTF.

The rearrangement links TRBV12-3 or TRBV12-4 to TRBJ1-2; TRBD1 agrees at 7 bases. V shed 3 bases and J 2 bases; nucleotides not matched to a gene: 6. The length of the CDR3 is 15 residues. CDR3 DNA sequence: TGTGCCAGCAGTTTTACATCGACAGGGAACTATGGCTACACCTTC. Translation gives CASSFTSTGNYGYTF.

This clonotype has a handful of counts. This rearrangement joins TRBV7-9 to TRBJ2-7, with D unclear. The CDR3 extends over 12 amino acids. Germline CDR1 reads SEHNR; CDR2 reads FQNEAQ (reference sequence). Deletions cut 5 bases from V and 4 bases from J, with 9 bases between. CDR3 bases: TGTGCCAGCAGCCTTACTAATTACGAGCAGTACTTC. As protein: CASSLTNYEQYF. Complete variable domain (other parts from reference TRBV7-9 and TRBJ2-7): DTGVSQNPRHKITKRGQNVTFRCDPISEHNRLYWYRQTLGQGPEFLTYFQNEAQLEKSRLLSDRFSAERPKGSFSTLEIQRTEQGDSAMYLCASSLTNYEQYFGPGTRLTVT.

The chain joins TRBV12-3 or TRBV12-4 to TRBJ1-1; TRBD1 might be the D (5 bases). The CDR3 is 15 amino acids. V was pared by 5 bases and J by 4 bases, with 17 bases between. The CDR3 spells CASSTYGHGGTEAFF. CDR3 DNA: TGTGCCAGCAGTACCTATGGACACGGCGGCACTGAAGCTTTCTTT.

The table lists this clonotype with many counts. The chain recombines TRBV6-5 with TRBJ1-3, with D possibly TRBD1 on 6 matching bases. The V end was cut by 3 bases, the J end by 1 base, with 10 bases between. The germline CDR1 and CDR2 sequences are MNHEY and SVGAGI. The CDR3 consists of 15 residues. The CDR3 nucleotides read TGTGCCAGCAGTTATTCCACAGGGTCTGGAAACACCATATATTTT. Its translation is CASSYSTGSGNTIYF.

There are a few counts of this clonotype. The chain has TRBV20-1 and TRBJ2-1; 9 bases are a match to TRBD1. Germline V gene lookup returns CDR1 DFQATT and CDR2 SNEGSKA (reference sequence). V shed 0 bases and J 1 base; nucleotides not matched to a gene: 7. CDR3 size: 17 residues. CDR3 sequence reads: CSARDLLGTGSYNEQFF. CDR3 in DNA: TGCAGTGCTAGAGATCTCTTGGGGACAGGGTCCTACAATGAGCAGTTCTTC.

This clonotype was detected only a few times. The chain couples TRBV6-1 to TRBJ2-5, with 8 positions matching TRBD1. This CDR3 contains 15 residues. Germline V lookup: CDR1 MNHNS, CDR2 SASEGT. J lost 5 bases, V lost 7 bases, and 12 bases had no gene match. The CDR3 loop reads CASNAIGQGGETQYF. CDR3 sequence (DNA): TGTGCCAGCAACGCTATAGGACAGGGAGGCGAGACCCAGTACTTC.

Only a few counts were recorded for this clonotype. V usage is TRBV9 and J usage is TRBJ2-6; the match to TRBD1 covers 7 bases. Germline lookup yields CDR1 SGDLS and CDR2 YYNGEE. The J segment lost 0 bases and the V segment lost 3 bases, leaving 9 bases of the junction unmatched. CDR3 size: 18 residues. In DNA, the CDR3 is TGTGCCAGCAGCGCTGAGGGACAGACAATCTCTGGGGCCAACGTCCTGACTTTC. Amino acid sequence: CASSAEGQTISGANVLTF.

This chain uses TRBV7-9 with TRBJ1-1; 8 positions match TRBD1. This CDR3 comprises 16 residues. Germline loops: CDR1 SEHNR, CDR2 FQNEAQ (reference sequence). Trimming removed 4 bases from V and 3 bases from J; junction bases left unmatched: 10. The CDR3 sequence is CASSSSRGPGDTEAFF. The CDR3 DNA is TGTGCCAGCAGCTCTTCCAGGGGGCCGGGGGACACTGAAGCTTTCTTT.

The V call is TRBV7-9, the J call TRBJ1-4; D not certain. Germline CDR1 reads SEHNR; CDR2 reads FQNEAQ (reference sequence). This CDR3 has 15 amino acids. The V end lost 1 base, the J end lost 4 bases, and 10 bases lay between the germline ends. The CDR3 spells CASSLGTAGNEKLFF. The CDR3 DNA sequence: TGTGCCAGCAGCTTAGGGACGGCCGGTAATGAAAAACTGTTTTTT.

This clonotype was seen ten or more times. The rearrangement joins TRBV20-1 to TRBJ1-2; no clear D gene. The CDR3 spans 14 residues. The germline gives CDR1 DFQATT, CDR2 SNEGSKA (reference sequence). V lost 0 bases and J lost 10, with 18 bases in between. The DNA for the CDR3 is TGCAGTGCTAGAGAAGGGAAAGCGGGAGGGTTCTACACCTTC. The encoded protein is CSAREGKAGGFYTF.

The rearrangement uses TRBV20-1 and TRBJ2-7; a weak D match, TRBD1 (5 bases). This CDR3 has 16 residues. V was shortened by 3 bases and J by 0 bases, with 18 bases between the two germline ends. CDR1 and CDR2 from the germline V gene are DFQATT and SNEGSKA (reference sequence). The CDR3 nucleotides read TGCAGTGCTAGGAACCCGACAGCCTGGATCTCCTACGAGCAGTACTTC. Amino acids: CSARNPTAWISYEQYF.